The source of this TCR beta chain is a study of cytomegalovirus exposure and HLA in healthy donors. For this clone: Germline and junction disagree at one end, which may indicate a read error.

CDR3 length equals 14 residues. CDR1 MGHDK and CDR2 SYGVNS come from the germline V gene. The PCR was carried out with 60 Vbeta primers and 13 Jbeta primers. Assay: immunoSEQ multiplex PCR; the TCRdb copy retains only in-frame clones and omits some. The data hold about 150,000 clones, with 65% to 75% observed a single time. Sequencing was carried out using PBMCs. The chain recombines TRBV25-1 with TRBJ1-2; the D gene is possibly TRBD1 (6 bases). This receptor was identified in a man in his thirties or forties in good health and CMV-seronegative. Here the CDR3 reads CASSESGVNYGYPF. The CDR3 DNA follows: TGTGCCAGCAGTGAATCAGGGGTTAACTATGGCTACCCCTTC.